Following are 17 T cell receptor beta chains from one sample sequenced in a study of T cells after yellow fever vaccination. From the 5' RACE reads, TCRdb called clonotypes with MiXCR, one entry per CDR3 protein. Here the sample spans 500,000 to 650,000 distinct CDR3 sequences, around an eighth being singletons. The specimen was PBMCs, collected on the day of the yellow fever booster vaccination. The receptor set was obtained from a man aged 25-45 years who received the YFV17D yellow fever vaccine.

In this sample, this clonotype turned up a few times. The chain links TRBV9 to TRBJ2-1, with 10 bases aligning to TRBD2. Germline V gives CDR1 SGDLS, CDR2 YYNGEE. This CDR3 comprises 16 residues. V trimming: 2 bases; J trimming: 7 bases; junction bases outside the gene matches: 9. This chain's CDR3 is CASSVGRTSGKNEQFF. In DNA form, the CDR3 reads TGTGCCAGCAGCGTCGGCCGGACTAGCGGTAAAAATGAGCAGTTCTTC. The variable domain in full, completed from reference TRBV9 and TRBJ2-1, reads DSGVTQTPKHLITATGQRVTLRCSPRSGDLSVYWYQQSLDQGLQFLIQYYNGEERAKGNILERFSAQQFPDLHSELNLSSLELGDSALYFCASSVGRTSGKNEQFFGPGTRLTVL.

J is TRBJ1-4 and V is TRBV15, with unresolved D. V was trimmed by 1 base and J by 3 bases, leaving 9 bases between them. Germline V gene lookup returns CDR1 LNHNV and CDR2 YYDKDF (reference sequence). The CDR3 is 15 residues long. The CDR3 nucleotides read TGTGCCACCAGCAGAGTGAAGGGCTCTAATGAAAAACTGTTTTTT. Protein sequence: CATSRVKGSNEKLFF. The whole variable domain, remainder taken from reference TRBV15 and TRBJ1-4, is DAMVIQNPRYQVTQFGKPVTLSCSQTLNHNVMYWYQQKSSQAPKLLFHYYDKDFNNEADTPDNFQSRRPNTSFCFLDIRSPGLGDTAMYLCATSRVKGSNEKLFFGSGTQLSVL.

V is TRBV5-1 and J is TRBJ2-3; TRBD1 aligns across 7 bases. CDR1 is SGHRS and CDR2 is YFSETQ in the germline V gene. The CDR3 is 16 amino acids. With V trimmed by 4 bases and J by 0 bases, 8 bases remained unmatched. CDR3 sequence reads: CASSPYIQGSTDTQYF. In DNA form, the CDR3 reads TGCGCCAGCAGCCCTTATATACAGGGGAGCACAGATACGCAGTATTTT.

This clonotype was observed a handful of times. This sequence joins TRBV3-1 and TRBJ2-5; the match to TRBD2 covers 9 bases. V lost 5 bases to trimming and J lost 2 bases; unmatched junction nucleotides: 6. Per the germline V gene, CDR1 is LGHDT and CDR2 is YNNKEL (reference sequence). The CDR3 has 15 amino acids. The CDR3, as DNA: TGTGCCAGCAGCGATACGCTAGCGGGACAAGAGACCCAGTACTTC. Its protein is CASSDTLAGQETQYF.

The J gene is TRBJ2-3, the V gene TRBV19; D perhaps matches TRBD1 (6 bases). Trimming took 9 bases from V and 12 from J, leaving 19 bases between them. Germline V gene sequence: CDR1 LNHDA, CDR2 SQIVND (reference sequence). This CDR3 region has 12 residues. This chain's CDR3 is CASSRGQSNQYF. CDR3 in DNA: TGTGCCAGCAGTCGAGGACAGAGCAATCAGTATTTT. Based on the CDR3 plus reference TRBV19 and TRBJ2-3, the full variable domain is DGGITQSPKYLFRKEGQNVTLSCEQNLNHDAMYWYRQDPGQGLRLIYYSQIVNDFQKGDIAEGYSVSREKKESFPLTVTSAQKNPTAFYLCASSRGQSNQYFGPGTRLTVL.

This clonotype has just a few counts. The chain recombines TRBV20-1 with TRBJ2-7; the D is unclear. Germline V gives CDR1 DFQATT, CDR2 SNEGSKA (reference sequence). The CDR3 has 12 amino acids. The V end lost 6 bases, the J end lost 2 bases, and 11 bases lay between the germline ends. The CDR3, as DNA: TGCAGTGCGTTCAAAGAACCCTACGAGCAGTACTTC. Translated, it gives CSAFKEPYEQYF.

This clonotype was observed a handful of times. The rearrangement joins TRBV5-1 to TRBJ2-1; D is unclear. Germline CDR1 is SGHRS and CDR2 is YFSETQ. V was shortened by 9 bases and J by 5 bases, with 15 bases between the two germline ends. The CDR3 has 13 residues. Written as DNA, the CDR3 is TGCGCCACCAAAAACGGACGCCACAATGAGCAGTTCTTC. Its protein is CATKNGRHNEQFF.

The chain recombines TRBV7-2 with TRBJ2-3, with TRBD2 matching 8 bases. CDR3 size: 15 residues. Germline CDR1 SGHTA, CDR2 FQGNSA. With V trimmed by 6 bases and J by 5 bases, 10 bases remained unmatched. In DNA form, the CDR3 reads TGTGCCAGCAGAAAACTAGCGGAGAGGGGAGATACGCAGTATTTT. It encodes CASRKLAERGDTQYF.

The V call is TRBV10-3, the J call TRBJ2-7, with a possible D match to TRBD2 (5 bases). V shed 4 bases and J shed 2 bases, with 12 bases lying between them. This CDR3 spans 14 amino acids. Germline V gene sequence: CDR1 ENHRY, CDR2 SYGVKD. CDR3 sequence: CAISAGSETYEQYF. DNA of the CDR3: TGTGCCATCAGTGCGGGATCGGAAACCTACGAGCAGTACTTC.

This clonotype was seen only a few times. V usage is TRBV7-9 and J usage is TRBJ1-5; D not certain. In germline, CDR1 is SEHNR, CDR2 FQNEAQ (reference sequence). V lost 2 bases to trimming and J lost 1 base, with 9 bases between them. This CDR3 has 15 residues. CDR3 in DNA: TGTGCCAGCAGCTTACCAGGTTTGAGCAATCAGCCCCAGCATTTT. Amino acid sequence: CASSLPGLSNQPQHF.

The CDR3 nucleotides are TGCGCCAGCAGCCGTGTTAGCGGAGGGGTGAGCGTTGGAGATACGCAGTATTTT. It yields the protein CASSRVSGGVSVGDTQYF. The chain combines TRBV4-3 with TRBJ2-3; tentative D call: TRBD2 (6 bases). The CDR3 loop spans 18 amino acids. Germline V CDR1 and CDR2: LGHNA, YSLEER. V dropped 4 bases and J dropped 5 bases, with 25 bases sitting between them.

This clonotype was observed a few times. The rearrangement joins TRBV27 to TRBJ2-7, with D hard to call. V lost 3 bases, J lost 2 bases, and 8 bases lay in between. CDR1 and CDR2 from the germline V gene are MNHEY and SMNVEV (reference sequence). The CDR3 length is 13 residues. The chain's CDR3 is CASSLFAAYEQYF. The CDR3 DNA reads TGTGCCAGCAGTTTGTTCGCGGCCTACGAGCAGTACTTC.

The chain carries TRBV20-1 and TRBJ2-3, with 8 positions matching TRBD2. Germline V gene lookup returns CDR1 DFQATT and CDR2 SNEGSKA (reference sequence). This CDR3 spans 14 amino acids. V lost 3 bases, J lost 1 base, and 3 bases stayed unmatched. The CDR3 sequence is CSASSGRGTDTQYF. The CDR3 DNA is TGCAGTGCTAGCTCCGGGAGGGGCACAGATACGCAGTATTTT.

This clonotype appeared a few times. V and J are TRBV28 and TRBJ1-6; D call uncertain. The germline gives CDR1 MDHEN, CDR2 SYDVKM. The V end was cut by 3 bases, the J end by 7 bases, with 10 bases between. This CDR3 has 14 amino acids. For the CDR3, the DNA is TGTGCCAGCAGTTTCTTCGGCGAAAATTCACCCCTCCACTTT. Encoded protein: CASSFFGENSPLHF.

Only a few counts were recorded for this clonotype. The chain couples TRBV5-1 to TRBJ2-1, with 8 bases that match TRBD2. This CDR3 has 15 residues. Germline trimming cut 1 base from V and 4 bases from J; bases unmatched to any gene: 4. Germline loops: CDR1 SGHRS, CDR2 YFSETQ. The CDR3 bases are TGCGCCAGCAGCTTGACAGCGGGAGAGTACAATGAGCAGTTCTTC. Residues: CASSLTAGEYNEQFF.

The rearrangement links TRBV4-3 to TRBJ2-7, with D possibly being TRBD1 or TRBD2 (5 bases each). The V and J ends lost 2 bases and 1 base respectively, with 21 bases between them. This CDR3 comprises 18 residues. Germline-derived CDR1 and CDR2 are LGHNA and YSLEER. The CDR3 here is CASSQRFQGPFESYEQYF. CDR3 coding DNA: TGCGCCAGCAGCCAACGTTTCCAGGGACCCTTTGAGTCCTACGAGCAGTACTTC.

This clonotype was seen only a few times. J is TRBJ1-1 and V is TRBV20-1; 12 nucleotides match TRBD1. J lost 3 bases, V lost 6 bases, and 11 bases had no gene match. The CDR3 loop spans 16 amino acids. Germline loops: CDR1 DFQATT, CDR2 SNEGSKA (reference sequence). CDR3 coding DNA: TGCAGTGCCCATTCCGGGACAGGGGGCAGGGACACTGAAGCTTTCTTT. It encodes CSAHSGTGGRDTEAFF.